This TCR beta chain stems from a study of post-analysis software for immune sequencing data. Points from the study as a whole: In patients, TRBV5-6, TRBV5-1 and TRBV20-1 belonged to five or six TRBV segments found more frequently than in controls.

Prepared libraries of TCR beta cDNA carried unique molecular identifiers. TCRdb called the PCR reads again in MiXCR, with one record for every CDR3 protein. This sample yields over 150,000 distinct CDR3 sequences, of which 35% to 40% are seen a single time; under 30% belongs to the top ten. With respect to this clonotype: Its specificity is unknown.

V was cut by 5 bases and J by 2 bases, with 9 bases left in between. Germline CDR1 is MNHEY and CDR2 is SMNVEV (reference sequence). This CDR3 region has 13 residues. The clonotype was recovered from a girl aged 10-17 years with multiple sclerosis. This rearrangement joins TRBV27 to TRBJ1-2; no clear D. The sample in question was blood, obtained after autologous hematopoietic stem cell transplantation. This chain's CDR3 is CASSKFQNYGYTF. CDR3 bases: TGTGCCAGCAGTAAATTCCAAAACTATGGCTACACCTTC.